This T cell receptor (beta chain) was identified in a study of blood T cell repertoires in COVID-19. The germline V gene has CDR1 SGHTA and CDR2 FQGTGA. V lost 10 bases and J 4 bases, leaving 16 bases between the germline ends. CDR3 length equals 14 residues. The assay was immunoSEQ multiplex PCR, and TCRdb's table has in-frame clones only and misses some. The repertoire holds roughly 260,000 clones, with around 80% as singletons. Sequencing was performed on peripheral blood. The clonotype comes from a woman in her 40s with active or convalescent COVID-19. The chain is built from TRBV7-3 and TRBJ2-2; D possibly uses TRBD1 or TRBD2 (7 bases each). The CDR3 spells CATRGGAITGELFF. The CDR3 bases are TGTGCCACCAGGGGGGGAGCAATCACCGGGGAGCTGTTTTTT.